The clone carrying this T cell receptor (beta chain) was observed once. This entry belongs to a study of blood T cell repertoires in COVID-19. Across the study: Acute and convalescent COVID-19 samples came from the United States, Italy and Spain. The analysed material was cDNA or gDNA that came from T cells, B-cell-depleted T cells, or PBMCs.

The CDR3 length is 18 residues. Germline V gene sequence: CDR1 SGHTA, CDR2 FQGTGA. The junction had 3 bases not matched to a gene; V was cut back by 1 base and J by 2 bases. TCRdb's table, derived via immunoSEQ multiplex PCR, lists solely in-frame clones and lacks some. The table has fewer than 45,000 clones, 65% to 85% seen once. This TCR came from a man in his forties or fifties with active or convalescent COVID-19. The chain uses TRBV7-3 and TRBJ2-6, with TRBD1 matching 12 bases. The sample comprised peripheral blood. The CDR3 sequence is CASSLRGQGATGANVLTF. DNA of the CDR3: TGTGCCAGCAGCTTAAGGGGACAGGGGGCGACTGGGGCCAACGTCCTGACTTTC.